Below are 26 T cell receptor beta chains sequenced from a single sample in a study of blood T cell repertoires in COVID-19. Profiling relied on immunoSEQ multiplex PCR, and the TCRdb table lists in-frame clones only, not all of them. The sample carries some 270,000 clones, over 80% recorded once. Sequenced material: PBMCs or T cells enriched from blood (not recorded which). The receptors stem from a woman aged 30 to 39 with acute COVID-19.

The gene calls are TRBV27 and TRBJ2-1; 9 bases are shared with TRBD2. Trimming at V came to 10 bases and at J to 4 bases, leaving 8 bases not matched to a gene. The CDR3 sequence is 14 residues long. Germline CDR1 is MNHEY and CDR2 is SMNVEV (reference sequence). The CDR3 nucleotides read TGTGCCAACAACCCTAGCGGGGTTTACAATGAGCAGTTCTTC. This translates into CANNPSGVYNEQFF.

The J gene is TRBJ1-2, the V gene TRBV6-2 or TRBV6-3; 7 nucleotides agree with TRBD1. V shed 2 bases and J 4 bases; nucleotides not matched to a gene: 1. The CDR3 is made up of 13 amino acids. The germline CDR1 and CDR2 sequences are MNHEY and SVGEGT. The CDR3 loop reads CASSYGDSYGYTF. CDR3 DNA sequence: TGTGCCAGCAGTTACGGGGACAGCTATGGCTACACCTTC.

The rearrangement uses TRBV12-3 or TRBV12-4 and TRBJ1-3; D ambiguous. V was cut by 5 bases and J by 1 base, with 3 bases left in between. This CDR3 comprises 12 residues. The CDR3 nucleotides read TGTGCCAGCAGTCCATCTGGAAACACCATATATTTT. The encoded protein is CASSPSGNTIYF.

The CDR3 DNA follows: TGCGCCAGCAGCTTGGGGGCGGGAGGGCCCTCGAACACCGGGGAGCTGTTTTTT. Its protein is CASSLGAGGPSNTGELFF. This chain connects TRBV5-1 to TRBJ2-2; 9 positions agree with TRBD2. The CDR3 loop spans 18 amino acids. Germline V gene sequence: CDR1 SGHRS, CDR2 YFSETQ. Trimming cost V 0 bases and J 0 bases; bases outside gene matches: 6.

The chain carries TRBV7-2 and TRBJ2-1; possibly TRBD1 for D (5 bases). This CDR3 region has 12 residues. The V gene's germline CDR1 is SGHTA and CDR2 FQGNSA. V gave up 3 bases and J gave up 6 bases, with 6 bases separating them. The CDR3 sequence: CASSFQGNEQFF. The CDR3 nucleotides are TGTGCCAGCAGCTTCCAGGGCAATGAGCAGTTCTTC.

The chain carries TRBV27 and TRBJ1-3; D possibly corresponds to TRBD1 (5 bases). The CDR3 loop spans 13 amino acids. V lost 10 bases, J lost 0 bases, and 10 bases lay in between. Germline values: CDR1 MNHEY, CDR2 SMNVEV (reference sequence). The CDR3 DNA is TGTGCCACCCGCGACAGCTCTGGAAACACCATATATTTT. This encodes CATRDSSGNTIYF.

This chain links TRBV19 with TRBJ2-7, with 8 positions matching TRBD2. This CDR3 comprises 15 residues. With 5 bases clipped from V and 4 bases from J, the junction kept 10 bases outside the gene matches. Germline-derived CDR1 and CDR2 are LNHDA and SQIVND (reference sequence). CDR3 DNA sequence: TGTGCCAGTAGTCCATCCAGCGGGAGTCGTTACGAGCAGTACTTC. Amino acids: CASSPSSGSRYEQYF.

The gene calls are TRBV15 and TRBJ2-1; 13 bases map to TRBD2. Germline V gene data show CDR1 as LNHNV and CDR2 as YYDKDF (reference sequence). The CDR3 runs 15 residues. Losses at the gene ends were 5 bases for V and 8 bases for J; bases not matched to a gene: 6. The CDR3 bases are TGTGCCACCAGCCGAGGACTAGCGGGAGATGATGAGCAGTTCTTC. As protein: CATSRGLAGDDEQFF.

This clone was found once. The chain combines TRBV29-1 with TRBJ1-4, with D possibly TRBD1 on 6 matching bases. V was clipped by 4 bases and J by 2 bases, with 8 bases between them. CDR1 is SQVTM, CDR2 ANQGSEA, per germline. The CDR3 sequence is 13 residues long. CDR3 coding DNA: TGCAGCGTTGCTGGACAGACTAATGAAAAACTGTTTTTT. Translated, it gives CSVAGQTNEKLFF.

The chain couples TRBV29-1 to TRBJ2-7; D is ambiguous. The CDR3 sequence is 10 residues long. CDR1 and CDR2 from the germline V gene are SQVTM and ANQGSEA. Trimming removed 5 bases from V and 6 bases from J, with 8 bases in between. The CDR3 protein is CSVTNTEQYF. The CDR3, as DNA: TGCAGCGTTACCAACACCGAGCAGTACTTC.

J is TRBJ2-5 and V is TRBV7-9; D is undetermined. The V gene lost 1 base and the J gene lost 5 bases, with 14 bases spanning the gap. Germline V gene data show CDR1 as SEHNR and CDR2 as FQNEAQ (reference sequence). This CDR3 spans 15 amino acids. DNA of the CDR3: TGTGCCAGCAGCTTAGGCGGCTCGAAACGGGAGACCCAGTACTTC. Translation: CASSLGGSKRETQYF.

The CDR3 here is CASSIGVAGDSDTQYF. CDR3 sequence (DNA): TGTGCCAGTAGTATAGGAGTAGCGGGAGATTCAGATACGCAGTATTTT. The chain couples TRBV19 to TRBJ2-3, with 9 positions matching TRBD2. Germline trimming cut 1 base from V and 4 bases from J; bases unmatched to any gene: 6. CDR3 length equals 16 residues. Germline CDR1 reads LNHDA; CDR2 reads SQIVND (reference sequence).

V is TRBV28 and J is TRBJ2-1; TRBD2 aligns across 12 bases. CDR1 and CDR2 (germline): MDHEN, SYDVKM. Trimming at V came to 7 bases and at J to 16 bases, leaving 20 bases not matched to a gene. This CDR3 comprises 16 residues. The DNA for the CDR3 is TGTGCCAGCACCTCCATAACCGGGACTAGCGGGCCTCCACCCTTCTTC. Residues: CASTSITGTSGPPPFF.

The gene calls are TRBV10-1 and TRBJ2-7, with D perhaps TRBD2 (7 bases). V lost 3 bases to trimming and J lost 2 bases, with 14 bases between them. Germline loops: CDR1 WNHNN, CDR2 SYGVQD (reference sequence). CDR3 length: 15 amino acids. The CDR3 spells CASSDSGGGAYEQYF. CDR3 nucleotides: TGCGCCAGCAGTGATTCTGGCGGGGGCGCCTACGAGCAGTACTTC.

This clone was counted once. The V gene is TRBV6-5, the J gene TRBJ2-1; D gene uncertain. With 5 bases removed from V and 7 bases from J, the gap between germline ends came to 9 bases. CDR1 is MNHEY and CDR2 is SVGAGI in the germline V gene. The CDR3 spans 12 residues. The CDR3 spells CASSLSENEQFF. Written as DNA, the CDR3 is TGTGCCAGCAGTCTTAGTGAGAATGAGCAGTTCTTC.

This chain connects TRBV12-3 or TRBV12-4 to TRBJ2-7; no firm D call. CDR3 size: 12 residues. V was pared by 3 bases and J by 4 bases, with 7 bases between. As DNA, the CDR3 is TGTGCCAGCAGTTTGGCCAGGTACGAGCAGTACTTC. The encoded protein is CASSLARYEQYF.

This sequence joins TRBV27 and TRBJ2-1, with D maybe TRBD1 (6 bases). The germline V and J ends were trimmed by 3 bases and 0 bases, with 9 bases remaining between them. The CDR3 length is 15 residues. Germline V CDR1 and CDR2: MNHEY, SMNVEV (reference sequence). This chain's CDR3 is CASSLDSTSYNEQFF. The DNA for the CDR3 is TGTGCCAGCAGTTTGGACAGTACCTCCTACAATGAGCAGTTCTTC.

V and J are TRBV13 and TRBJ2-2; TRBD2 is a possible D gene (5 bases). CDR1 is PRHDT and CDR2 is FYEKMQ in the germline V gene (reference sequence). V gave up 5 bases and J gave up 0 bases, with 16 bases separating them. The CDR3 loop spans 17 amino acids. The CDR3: CASSTPRGLANTGELFF. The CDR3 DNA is TGTGCCAGCAGCACGCCCCGAGGGTTAGCGAACACCGGGGAGCTGTTTTTT.

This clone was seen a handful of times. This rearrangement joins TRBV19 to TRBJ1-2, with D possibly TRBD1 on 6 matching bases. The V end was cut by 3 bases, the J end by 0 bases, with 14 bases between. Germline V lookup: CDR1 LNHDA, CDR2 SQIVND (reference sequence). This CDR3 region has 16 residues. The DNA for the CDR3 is TGTGCCAGTAGTATCGGGACCGGGACATCTAACTATGGCTACACCTTC. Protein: CASSIGTGTSNYGYTF.

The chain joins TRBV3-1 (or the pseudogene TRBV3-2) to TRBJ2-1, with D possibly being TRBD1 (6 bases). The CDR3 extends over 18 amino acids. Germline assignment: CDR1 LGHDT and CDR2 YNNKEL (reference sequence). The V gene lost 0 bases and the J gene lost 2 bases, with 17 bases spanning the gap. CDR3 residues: CASSQEVTGLGPYNEQFF. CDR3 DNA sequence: TGTGCCAGCAGCCAAGAAGTGACAGGTCTTGGGCCCTACAATGAGCAGTTCTTC.

The CDR3 coding sequence is TGTGCCAGCAGTGATTTAGACACGGTTCTGTTCTTC. It translates to CASSDLDTVLFF. The chain has TRBV6-1 and TRBJ2-1; D unclear. Trimming took 3 bases from V and 15 from J, leaving 15 bases between them. The CDR3 is 12 amino acids. CDR1 and CDR2 from the germline V gene are MNHNS and SASEGT.

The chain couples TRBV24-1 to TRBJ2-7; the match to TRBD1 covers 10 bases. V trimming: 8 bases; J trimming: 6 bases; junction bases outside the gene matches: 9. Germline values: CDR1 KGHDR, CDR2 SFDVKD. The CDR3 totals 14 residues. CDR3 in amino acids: CATMRGTGVGEQYF. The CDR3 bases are TGTGCCACCATGAGGGGGACAGGGGTTGGCGAGCAGTACTTC.

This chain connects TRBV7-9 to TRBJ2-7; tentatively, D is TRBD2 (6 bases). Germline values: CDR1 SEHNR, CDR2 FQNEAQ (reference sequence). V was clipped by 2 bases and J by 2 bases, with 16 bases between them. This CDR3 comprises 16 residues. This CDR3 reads CASSLSSGVRAYEQYF. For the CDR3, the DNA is TGTGCCAGCAGCTTATCCTCGGGGGTCAGGGCCTACGAGCAGTACTTC.

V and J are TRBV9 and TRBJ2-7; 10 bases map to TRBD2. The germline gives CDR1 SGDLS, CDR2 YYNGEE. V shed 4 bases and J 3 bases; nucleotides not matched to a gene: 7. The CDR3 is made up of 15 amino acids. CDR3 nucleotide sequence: TGTGCCAGCAGCCCCCTAGCGGGAGAGGTCTACGAGCAGTACTTC. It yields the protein CASSPLAGEVYEQYF.

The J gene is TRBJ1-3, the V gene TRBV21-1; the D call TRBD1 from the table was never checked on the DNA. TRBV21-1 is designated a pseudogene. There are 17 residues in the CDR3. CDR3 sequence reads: CASSKEGTGPSGNTIYF. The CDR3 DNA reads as TGTGCCAGCAGCAAAGAAGGGACAGGGCCCTCTGGAAACACCATATATTTT.

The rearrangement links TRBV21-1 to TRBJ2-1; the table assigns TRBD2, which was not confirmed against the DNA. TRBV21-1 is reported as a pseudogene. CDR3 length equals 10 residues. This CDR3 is CASTGGGGFF. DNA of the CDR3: TGTGCCAGCACAGGCGGGGGGGGGTTCTTC.